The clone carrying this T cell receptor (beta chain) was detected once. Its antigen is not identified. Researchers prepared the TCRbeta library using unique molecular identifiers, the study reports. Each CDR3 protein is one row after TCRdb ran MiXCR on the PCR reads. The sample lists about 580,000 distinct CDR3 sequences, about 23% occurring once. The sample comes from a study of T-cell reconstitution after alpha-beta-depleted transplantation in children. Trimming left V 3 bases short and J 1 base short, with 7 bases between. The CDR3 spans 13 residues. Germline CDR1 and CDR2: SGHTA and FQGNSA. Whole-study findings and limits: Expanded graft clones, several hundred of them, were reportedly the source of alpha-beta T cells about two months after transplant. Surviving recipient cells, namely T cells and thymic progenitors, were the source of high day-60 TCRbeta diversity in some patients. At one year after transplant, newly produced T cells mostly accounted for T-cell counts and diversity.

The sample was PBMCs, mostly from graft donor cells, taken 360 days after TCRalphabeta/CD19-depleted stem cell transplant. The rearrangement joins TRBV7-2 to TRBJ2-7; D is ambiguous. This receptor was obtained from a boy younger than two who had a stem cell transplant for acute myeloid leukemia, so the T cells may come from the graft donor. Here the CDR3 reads CASSFTESYEQYF. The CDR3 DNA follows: TGTGCCAGCAGCTTCACTGAGTCCTACGAGCAGTACTTC.